This T cell receptor beta chain was identified in a study of shared clonotypes between healthy human individuals. This CDR3 spans 17 amino acids. With 0 bases removed from V and 2 bases from J, the gap between germline ends came to 16 bases. Germline loops: CDR1 SGHVS, CDR2 FQNEAQ. The CD4+ fraction was divided into a CD45RA+ naive subset and a CD45RA-negative memory subset. Method: immunoSEQ multiplex PCR; TCRdb's copy keeps in-frame clones and lacks some. The sample has around 1.1 million clones, roughly 80% seen once. Sequencing was carried out using memory CD4+ T cells from PBMCs. As to subset: CD45RA-negative fraction. The rearrangement links TRBV7-8 to TRBJ1-1; a weak D match, TRBD1 (5 bases). The receptor's source is a man younger than 30 in good health. Some clones in this sample may be carry-over from other donors' samples. This CDR3 reads CASSLALTRAPNTEAFF. CDR3 sequence (DNA): TGTGCCAGCAGCTTAGCCCTTACCAGGGCCCCCAACACTGAAGCTTTCTTT.